This T cell receptor (beta chain) came from a study of blood T cell repertoires in COVID-19. Across the whole study: Acute and convalescent COVID-19 specimens originated in the United States, Italy and Spain. The analysed material was cDNA or gDNA that came from T cells, B-cell-depleted T cells, or PBMCs.

In the original workflow: Reference gene primer amplification in the assay estimated nucleated cell counts. Data came from immunoSEQ multiplex PCR; TCRdb stores just in-frame clones and leaves some out. The DNA gave D and trimming, while V, J and clone size come from that table. This sample has fewer than 450,000 clones, with roughly 90% found just once. CDR3 length: 14 amino acids. V was pared by 4 bases and J by 4 bases, with 1 base of the junction left unmatched. Germline V gene lookup returns CDR1 KGHSH and CDR2 LQKENI. The sequence was collected from a woman in her thirties or forties with acute COVID-19. Sequencing was performed on PBMCs or T cells enriched from blood (not recorded which). The chain links TRBV18 to TRBJ1-6, with 7 bases matching TRBD1. The CDR3 nucleotides read TGTGCCAGCTCACGGGACAGTTATAATTCACCCCTCCACTTT. This encodes CASSRDSYNSPLHF.